The TCR beta chain under discussion was sequenced for a study of long-term antiretroviral therapy in people with HIV. The overall study: A decade or so separates the oldest specimens from the later 2015 immediate-ART recommendation.

Researchers ran immunoSEQ v3.0 at survey level. Sequenced by immunoSEQ multiplex PCR; TCRdb stores in-frame clones only, minus some. The sample lists some 13,000 clones, 65% to 85% seen once, with 13% to 15% in the top ten. V was shortened by 0 bases and J by 5 bases, with 5 bases between the two germline ends. The CDR3 consists of 13 residues. Germline values: CDR1 SGDLS, CDR2 YYNGEE. Here the sequenced sample was unsorted PBMCs, taken 1.3 years after starting antiretroviral therapy. This TCR was recovered from a woman under 30 with HIV. This sequence joins TRBV9 and TRBJ2-2, with D unclear. CDR3 amino acids: CASSVVWTGELFF. In nucleotides, the CDR3 is TGTGCCAGCAGCGTAGTCTGGACCGGGGAGCTGTTTTTT. Looking up the rest from reference TRBV9 and TRBJ2-2 gives the full variable domain: DSGVTQTPKHLITATGQRVTLRCSPRSGDLSVYWYQQSLDQGLQFLIQYYNGEERAKGNILERFSAQQFPDLHSELNLSSLELGDSALYFCASSVVWTGELFFGEGSRLTVL.